Sequencing of this TCR beta chain was carried out in a study of blood T cell repertoires in COVID-19 (dated by TCRdb to the early 2020s). A note on the overall study: Samples from collaborators originated in the United States, Italy and Spain and spanned both the acute and convalescent phases of COVID-19. The prospective study material was composed of cDNA or gDNA derived from T cells, B-cell-depleted T cells, or PBMCs. Subjects who had been exposed to COVID-19, were actively infected with it, or had recovered from it provided the deeply sampled blood TCRbeta repertoires that made up the dataset. The repertoires were released in a freely available public database intended as a resource for research on the immune response to SARS-CoV-2. The samples were drawn from the first 160 participants of the ongoing ImmuneRACE study and from roughly 1,300 subjects provided by 6 global collaborators. Sample metadata almost always included a de-identified subject ID, COVID-19 status, age in years and sex. Where available, HLA class I and class II types were obtained from metadata supplied by the sample provider rather than from assay-based typing.

Points the paper makes about the study in general: How much clinical and demographic metadata was included differed by source and by participant, and the metadata was provided uncurated.

The immunoSEQ Assay, a bias-controlled multiplex PCR, was used to amplify TCRbeta CDR3 regions from genomic DNA. The study's processing was this. The number of nucleated cells in each sample was estimated by amplification of reference gene primers within the assay. To quantify the absolute abundance of each unique TCRbeta CDR3 rearrangement, sequence reads were collapsed and filtered. For each sample, productive Simpson clonality was calculated by taking the square root of Simpson's diversity index across productive rearrangements. As stored in TCRdb, this immuneACCESS dataset retains in-frame rearrangements with V and J assigned. A fraction of the clones does not appear; measured against another copy, unresolved V genes explain less than half of the discrepancy, and the remainder lacks a known reason. The DNA was the basis for D and trimming; V, J and clone size are from that table. This sample lists some 300,000 clones; about nine tenths were detected once. Of the sample, 6% to 8% is held by the ten largest clones.

Inclusive of the bounding cysteine and phenylalanine, the CDR3 is 14 residues long. Of all the DNA, just the CDR3 is kept, 42 bases in frame from base 1. The CDR1 and CDR2 encoded by the germline V gene are SGHTA and FQGNSA. The junction shows trimming of 7 bases on V and 5 bases on J, and the gene matches do not reach 8 bases of it. Concerning this clone: Its antigen target is currently unknown. Per-base qualities were not stored, and no clone one base away is much larger.

In Seattle, one collaborating source enrolled patients while the infection was active and tracked those patients longitudinally over the course of disease. Each collaborating institution followed its own protocols to collect whole blood in K2EDTA tubes. For TCRbeta analysis, collaborators shipped samples in one of three forms: frozen whole blood, isolated PBMCs, or DNA extracted from either of those sample types. The origin of this receptor is a woman aged 45-60 years with COVID-19, enrolled during active disease. Sample: peripheral blood. The V and J segments used are TRBV7-2 and TRBJ2-5, and TRBD1 aligns with 9 junction nucleotides. The CDR3 reads CASNKDRGWETQYF. The bases read TGTGCCAGCAACAAGGACAGGGGCTGGGAGACCCAGTACTTC.